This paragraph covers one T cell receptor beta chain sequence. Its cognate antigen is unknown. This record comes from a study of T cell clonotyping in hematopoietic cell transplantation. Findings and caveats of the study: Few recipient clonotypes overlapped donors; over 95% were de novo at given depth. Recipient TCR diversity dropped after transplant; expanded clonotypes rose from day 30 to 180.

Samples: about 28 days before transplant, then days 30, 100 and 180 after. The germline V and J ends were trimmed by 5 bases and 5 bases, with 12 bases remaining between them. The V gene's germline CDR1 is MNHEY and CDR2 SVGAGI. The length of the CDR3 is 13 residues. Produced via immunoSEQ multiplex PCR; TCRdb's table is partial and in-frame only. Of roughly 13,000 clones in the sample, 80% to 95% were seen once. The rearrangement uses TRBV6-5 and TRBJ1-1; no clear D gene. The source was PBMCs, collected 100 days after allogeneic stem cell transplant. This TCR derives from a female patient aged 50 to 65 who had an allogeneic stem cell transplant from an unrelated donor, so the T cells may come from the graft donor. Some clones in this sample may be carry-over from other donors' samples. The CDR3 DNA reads TGTGCCAGCAGTCCACCTACACGTACTGAAGCTTTCTTT. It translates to CASSPPTRTEAFF.